Following are 32 T cell receptor beta chains from one sample sequenced in a study of Graves' ophthalmopathy and Graves' hyperthyroidism listed by TCRdb under 2018. TCRdb names Illumina HiSeq 2000 as the instrument used. For repertoire sequencing, TCR beta CDR3 regions were amplified from RNA transcripts. The first round was an RT-PCR using HTBI primers with the Qiagen OneStep RT-PCR kit, and this first round was followed by a second-round multiplex PCR, then size selection and purification. TCRdb ran its own pipeline on the public reads, namely fastp trimming at Q25 and MiXCR clone calling, and kept in-frame beta chains. Each entry is one CDR3 protein sequence, shown with its most common DNA and genes. This sample has about 740,000 distinct CDR3 sequences in its table, and 40% of those were observed once. The top ten constitute 40% to 55% of the sample. Specimen: peripheral blood. All receptors derive from an adult man with Graves' ophthalmopathy.

Of note for this clonotype: An end of the junction differs from the germline gene, which may be a read error. V and J are TRBV10-3 and TRBJ1-1; TRBD1 agrees at 7 bases. Germline V lookup: CDR1 ENHRY, CDR2 SYGVKD. The CDR3 contains 13 residues. The CDR3 loop is CASATGLNIEAFF. The CDR3 bases are TGTGCCAGCGCGACAGGGCTGAACATTGAAGCTTTCTTT.

The chain uses TRBV7-9 and TRBJ2-2, with TRBD2 matching 9 bases. Germline assignment: CDR1 SEHNR and CDR2 FQNEAQ (reference sequence). The CDR3 runs 18 residues. V shed 5 bases, J shed 4 bases, and the junction held 14 bases outside the gene matches. CDR3 sequence (DNA): TGTGCCAGCAGCCTACCCCCTAGCGGGATGCCAAGCACCGGGGAGCTGTTTTTT. It encodes CASSLPPSGMPSTGELFF. The whole variable domain, filled in from reference TRBV7-9 and TRBJ2-2, reads DTGVSQNPRHKITKRGQNVTFRCDPISEHNRLYWYRQTLGQGPEFLTYFQNEAQLEKSRLLSDRFSAERPKGSFSTLEIQRTEQGDSAMYLCASSLPPSGMPSTGELFFGEGSRLTVL.

This clonotype was picked up a small number of times. The gene calls are TRBV9 and TRBJ1-4, with D possibly matching TRBD1 (5 bases). Germline values: CDR1 SGDLS, CDR2 YYNGEE. The CDR3 covers 14 residues. Trimming took 0 bases from V and 8 from J, leaving 11 bases between them. CDR3 nucleotide sequence: TGTGCCAGCAGCGTAGGAGGGGTTGGAGAAAAACTGTTTTTT. Translation: CASSVGGVGEKLFF.

This clonotype was seen a handful of times. V usage is TRBV7-9 and J usage is TRBJ2-7; the D gene is possibly TRBD2 (5 bases). This CDR3 region has 16 residues. Deletions cut 5 bases from V and 2 bases from J, with 19 bases between. The germline V gene encodes CDR1 SEHNR and CDR2 FQNEAQ (reference sequence). The CDR3 bases are TGTGCCAGCAGCCCTCGAGGAGGCGTGACGCCCTACGAGCAGTACTTC. Amino acid sequence: CASSPRGGVTPYEQYF. Supplemented by reference TRBV7-9 and TRBJ2-7, the full variable domain reads DTGVSQNPRHKITKRGQNVTFRCDPISEHNRLYWYRQTLGQGPEFLTYFQNEAQLEKSRLLSDRFSAERPKGSFSTLEIQRTEQGDSAMYLCASSPRGGVTPYEQYFGPGTRLTVT.

For the CDR3, the DNA is TGTGCCAGCAGCATATCAGGGGGAAGGGCCGGGGAGCTGTTTTTT. Residues: CASSISGGRAGELFF. This chain links TRBV11-2 with TRBJ2-2; 7 bases match TRBD1. V trimming: 5 bases; J trimming: 6 bases; junction bases outside the gene matches: 9. The CDR3 sequence is 15 residues long. Germline V gives CDR1 SGHAT, CDR2 FQNNGV.

This clonotype appeared a few times. The chain links TRBV2 to TRBJ2-5, with TRBD1 matching 7 bases. Germline V gene lookup returns CDR1 SNHLY and CDR2 FYNNEI. The J segment lost 4 bases and the V segment lost 6 bases, leaving 8 bases of the junction unmatched. The CDR3 contains 14 residues. The CDR3 DNA reads TGTGCCAGCAGCCGCGACAGGGCGGTAGAGACCCAGTACTTC. Translation: CASSRDRAVETQYF.

For this clonotype: Mismatch with germline at one junction end may stem from a read error. The CDR3 sequence: CASSLEGPQTQYF. The CDR3 region has the DNA TGTGCCAGCAGCTTGGAAGGCCCTCAGACCCAGTACTTC. This chain connects TRBV5-1 to TRBJ2-5; D unresolved. This CDR3 spans 13 amino acids. Per germline, CDR1 SGHRS and CDR2 YFSETQ.

V is TRBV10-3 and J is TRBJ1-2, with 8 bases that match TRBD1. The germline CDR1 and CDR2 sequences are ENHRY and SYGVKD. This CDR3 contains 14 residues. V gave up 10 bases and J gave up 3 bases; unmatched junction bases: 10. The CDR3 sequence: CASDRTGLDYGYTF. The CDR3 DNA reads as TGTGCCAGCGACCGGACAGGGCTGGACTATGGCTACACCTTC.

Concerning this clonotype: The junction departs from germline at one end; a sequencing error may be responsible. The V call is TRBV9, the J call TRBJ2-7; D uncertain. Germline CDR1 SGDLS, CDR2 YYNGEE. The CDR3 is 16 residues long. The CDR3 loop is CASSLYTQGRSYEQYF. CDR3 bases: TGCGCCAGCAGCTTGTATACTCAAGGCAGGAGCTACGAGCAGTACTTC.

To note about this clonotype: This sequence may be a read error, since a much larger clone differs from it by one base. V gene TRBV19 combines with J gene TRBJ1-1; D uncertain. The germline gives CDR1 LNHDA, CDR2 SQIVND (reference sequence). The CDR3 sequence is 13 residues long. The CDR3 region is CASSIEVNTEASF. The CDR3 nucleotides read TGTGCCAGTAGTATCGAGGTGAACACTGAAGCTTCCTTT.

Here the CDR3 reads CASSVDGRPYGYTF. In nucleotides, the CDR3 is TGTGCCAGCAGCGTAGATGGACGGCCCTATGGCTACACCTTC. V gene TRBV9 combines with J gene TRBJ1-2; no definite D call. This CDR3 has 14 residues. The germline V gene encodes CDR1 SGDLS and CDR2 YYNGEE. The ends were cut back, 0 bases at V and 4 bases at J, with 10 bases in the middle.

In this sample, this clonotype turned up many times. This chain joins TRBV15 and TRBJ1-3; D gene uncertain. V lost 1 base to trimming and J lost 0 bases, with 10 bases between them. Germline CDR1 is LNHNV and CDR2 is YYDKDF (reference sequence). The CDR3 has 16 amino acids. CDR3 in amino acids: CATSRVGLPSGNTIYF. DNA for the CDR3: TGTGCCACCAGCAGAGTTGGTCTACCCTCTGGAAACACCATATATTTT.

The chain couples TRBV7-2 to TRBJ2-5; no clear D gene. Germline V gene lookup returns CDR1 SGHTA and CDR2 FQGNSA. The V end was cut by 6 bases, the J end by 2 bases, with 16 bases between. The length of the CDR3 is 15 residues. DNA of the CDR3: TGTGCCAGCAGTTTATTGGCGATTCGGCAAGAGACCCAGTACTTC. Its translation: CASSLLAIRQETQYF.

The chain uses TRBV5-1 and TRBJ1-2, with D perhaps matching TRBD1 (5 bases). Germline-derived CDR1 and CDR2 are SGHRS and YFSETQ. Trimming left V 3 bases short and J 4 bases short, with 28 bases between. The CDR3 sequence is 19 residues long. The CDR3 bases are TGCGCCAGCAGCTCAATCCTGCAGGGTGGGGCATCGGGCTCCTATGGCTACACCTTC. This sequence encodes CASSSILQGGASGSYGYTF.

A note on this clonotype: A much bigger clone sits one base away, suggesting this may be a read error. The chain links TRBV29-1 to TRBJ2-7, with D perhaps given as TRBD1 or TRBD2 (6 bases each). CDR1 SQVTM and CDR2 ANQGSEA come from the germline V gene. The CDR3 loop spans 13 amino acids. CDR3 residues: CCVERGELGEQYF. CDR3 DNA: TGCTGCGTTGAAAGGGGGGAACTTGGCGAGCAGTACTTC.

In the case of this clonotype: Sequence at one end of the junction differs from germline and may be a read error. The chain has TRBV10-1 and TRBJ2-7; a possible D gene is TRBD2 (5 bases). CDR1 is WNHNN and CDR2 is SYGVQD in the germline V gene (reference sequence). The CDR3 is 8 amino acids. The CDR3 spells CASRRTVF. CDR3 bases: TGCGCCAGCAGGAGGACTGTATTC.

This clonotype was seen repeatedly, ten times or more. The chain carries TRBV24-1 and TRBJ1-2; D is unclear. The length of the CDR3 is 16 residues. CDR1 and CDR2 (germline): KGHDR, SFDVKD. The germline V and J ends were trimmed by 5 bases and 4 bases, with 19 bases remaining between them. The CDR3 coding sequence is TGTGCCACCAGTGCCCCTTCGGGTCCGTCGGGCTATGGCTACACCTTC. The encoded protein is CATSAPSGPSGYGYTF.

This chain links TRBV12-5 with TRBJ2-7; D tentatively reads TRBD1 or TRBD2 (5 bases each). CDR3 length equals 13 residues. CDR1 and CDR2 (germline): LGHNT, FRNRAP. The CDR3 nucleotides are TGTGCCTTTGGGGGTGGGCATACGGGCGAGCAGTACTTC. Translating gives CAFGGGHTGEQYF.

With respect to this clonotype: Relative to the germline gene, one junction end is altered; a read error may explain this. The chain carries TRBV10-3 and TRBJ1-2, with 8 bases identical to TRBD1. CDR1 is ENHRY and CDR2 is SYGVKD in the germline V gene. The CDR3 length is 17 residues. DNA of the CDR3: TGTGCCAGCAGTGAAGGACTGGCAGGGGGCACAGGCTATGGCTACACCTTC. Its translation is CASSEGLAGGTGYGYTF.

This clonotype was seen once. This chain uses TRBV2 with TRBJ1-4; no firm D call. From germline, CDR1 is SNHLY and CDR2 FYNNEI. Trimming took 5 bases from V and 1 from J, leaving 11 bases between them. The CDR3 is 15 amino acids. CDR3 in DNA: TGTGCCAGCAGTTATCGTGAGGGAACTAATGAAAAACTGTTTTTT. Translated, it gives CASSYREGTNEKLFF.

This clonotype showed up just a few times. This chain connects TRBV9 to TRBJ2-5; tentative D call: TRBD2 (5 bases). The CDR3 is 16 amino acids. V shed 4 bases and J shed 5 bases, with 21 bases lying between them. CDR1 SGDLS and CDR2 YYNGEE come from the germline V gene. The CDR3 sequence: CASSPSGWTSRETQYF. The CDR3 DNA follows: TGTGCCAGCAGCCCAAGTGGCTGGACTTCACGGGAGACCCAGTACTTC. The full variable domain, in which reference TRBV9 and TRBJ2-5 provide the parts outside the CDR3, is DSGVTQTPKHLITATGQRVTLRCSPRSGDLSVYWYQQSLDQGLQFLIQYYNGEERAKGNILERFSAQQFPDLHSELNLSSLELGDSALYFCASSPSGWTSRETQYFGPGTRLLVL.

Worth noting for this clonotype: A read error may explain this, as a much larger clone is one base away. V usage is TRBV20-1 and J usage is TRBJ1-5, with a tentative D call TRBD1 (6 bases). Germline lookup yields CDR1 DFQATT and CDR2 SNEGSKA (reference sequence). The CDR3 is 14 residues long. CDR3 coding DNA: TGCGGTGCTAGAGTAGGGGGGGCAGGTCAGCCCCAGCATTTT. This gives the protein CGARVGGAGQPQHF.

The chain couples TRBV7-9 to TRBJ2-7; 9 nucleotides agree with TRBD2. The V segment lost 5 bases and the J segment 2 bases; nucleotides outside the gene matches: 13. This CDR3 is built from 17 residues. CDR1 is SEHNR and CDR2 is FQNEAQ in the germline V gene (reference sequence). The DNA of the CDR3 is TGTGCCAGCAGCCCGAACATTCCGGGACTAGCCGCCTACGAGCAGTACTTC. Residues: CASSPNIPGLAAYEQYF.

This clonotype has only a few counts. The J gene is TRBJ2-2, the V gene TRBV7-9; maybe TRBD2 (6 bases). This CDR3 has 15 residues. Germline lookup yields CDR1 SEHNR and CDR2 FQNEAQ (reference sequence). The germline V and J ends were trimmed by 9 bases and 0 bases, with 14 bases remaining between them. CDR3 residues: CASSIGGANTGELFF. The CDR3, as DNA: TGTGCCAGTAGTATCGGGGGTGCGAACACCGGGGAGCTGTTTTTT.

About this clonotype itself: A much larger clone is a single base away; this may be a read error. This CDR3 fails to terminate in the conserved phenylalanine or tryptophan, so it likely reflects a read error. The rearrangement joins TRBV7-9 to TRBJ1-2; 9 bases agree with TRBD1. The germline V gene has CDR1 SEHNR and CDR2 FQNEAQ (reference sequence). The CDR3 runs 13 residues. V shed 6 bases, J shed 10 bases, and the junction held 9 bases outside the gene matches. The chain's CDR3 is CASRSGTGPFYTS. CDR3 in DNA: TGTGCCAGCAGATCCGGGACAGGGCCTTTCTACACCTCC.

The V call is TRBV7-9, the J call TRBJ2-3, with D unclear. Per germline, CDR1 SEHNR and CDR2 FQNEAQ (reference sequence). The CDR3 loop spans 11 amino acids. V lost 5 bases, J lost 7 bases, and 7 bases lay in between. CDR3 residues: CASSSTNTQYF. As DNA, the CDR3 is TGTGCCAGCAGCAGTACGAATACGCAGTATTTT.

This chain connects TRBV12-3 or TRBV12-4 to TRBJ1-2; a possible D gene is TRBD1 (5 bases). Trimming shortened V by 6 bases and J by 0 bases, and 11 bases separated the two germline ends. The CDR3 has 14 amino acids. CDR3 loop: CASSPDISNYGYTF. CDR3 bases: TGTGCCAGCAGCCCGGACATCTCTAACTATGGCTACACCTTC.

This clonotype was seen only a few times. V and J are TRBV7-6 and TRBJ2-7; a possible D gene is TRBD1 (6 bases). This CDR3 spans 15 amino acids. V was clipped by 1 base and J by 6 bases, with 16 bases between them. The V gene's germline CDR1 is SGHVS and CDR2 FNYEAQ. For the CDR3, the DNA is TGTGCCAGCAGCTTAGGGTCCAGGGGCCCGGGCGAGCAGTACTTC. This translates into CASSLGSRGPGEQYF.

This CDR3 is CASCQGGTASYEQYF. In DNA form, the CDR3 reads TGTGCCAGCTGTCAAGGCGGGACAGCCTCCTACGAGCAGTACTTC. The chain joins TRBV10-3 to TRBJ2-7; TRBD1 is a possible D gene (7 bases). This CDR3 has 15 amino acids. Germline V lookup: CDR1 ENHRY, CDR2 SYGVKD. The V gene lost 10 bases and the J gene lost 0 bases, with 19 bases spanning the gap.

V is TRBV7-2 and J is TRBJ2-6; D unresolved. There are 15 residues in the CDR3. V shed 3 bases and J shed 2 bases, with 8 bases lying between them. Germline CDR1 is SGHTA and CDR2 is FQGNSA. As DNA, the CDR3 is TGTGCCAGCAGCTTCCAGCAGGCTGGGGCCAACGTCCTGACTTTC. It encodes CASSFQQAGANVLTF.

The V call is TRBV19, the J call TRBJ1-2, with a tentative D call TRBD1 (5 bases). The germline V and J ends were trimmed by 5 bases and 6 bases, with 19 bases remaining between them. The germline gives CDR1 LNHDA, CDR2 SQIVND (reference sequence). This CDR3 contains 15 residues. CDR3 residues: CASSVSGFLLNGYTF. CDR3 in DNA: TGTGCCAGTAGTGTCTCAGGGTTCCTTCTAAATGGCTACACCTTC.

This clonotype was observed a few times. The chain carries TRBV4-3 and TRBJ1-1; 7 bases map to TRBD1. The V and J ends lost 4 bases and 1 base, in that order; junction bases with no gene match: 6. CDR1 and CDR2 from the germline V gene are LGHNA and YSLEER. The CDR3 runs 15 residues. The chain's CDR3 is CASSPTGVSNTEAFF. The CDR3 DNA reads as TGCGCCAGCAGCCCTACAGGGGTCTCGAACACTGAAGCTTTCTTT.